The 18 T cell receptor beta chains in this list originate from one sample, sequenced in a study of beta chain features in type 1 diabetes. No antigen has been identified for these receptors. Reverse transcribing all isolated RNA meant expressed TCRB transcripts were sequenced. The assay was immunoSEQ multiplex PCR, and TCRdb's table has in-frame clones only and misses some. The sample records more than 100,000 clones, approximately 30% being singletons. Overall study results and limits: The study found moderately but significantly shorter TCRB CDR3s in all four CD4+ subsets of Type 1 diabetes patients.

Sequencing was carried out using central memory CD4+ T cells from blood. Every receptor here comes from a woman aged 18-29 years with type 1 diabetes.

The chain joins TRBV14 to TRBJ1-4, with 8 bases aligning to TRBD1. Trimming cost V 2 bases and J 6 bases; bases outside gene matches: 5. The CDR3 is made up of 15 amino acids. Germline V gene sequence: CDR1 SGHDN, CDR2 FVKESK. The DNA of the CDR3 is TGTGCCAGCAGCCAACCCGGACAGGGCTATGAAAAACTGTTTTTT. Translated, it gives CASSQPGQGYEKLFF.

The chain combines TRBV10-1 with TRBJ2-5; perhaps TRBD2 as D (6 bases). This CDR3 spans 14 amino acids. V was trimmed by 3 bases and J by 5 bases, leaving 13 bases between them. The V gene's germline CDR1 is WNHNN and CDR2 SYGVQD (reference sequence). CDR3 region: CASSDRGSGETQYF. For the CDR3, the DNA is TGCGCCAGCAGTGATCGTGGGAGCGGGGAGACCCAGTACTTC.

The gene calls are TRBV19 and TRBJ2-1, with 7 nucleotides matching TRBD2. V was pared by 5 bases and J by 2 bases, with 3 bases of the junction left unmatched. The length of the CDR3 is 14 residues. Germline V gene data show CDR1 as LNHDA and CDR2 as SQIVND (reference sequence). The CDR3 here is CASSLGGPYNEQFF. The CDR3 region has the DNA TGTGCCAGTAGTCTGGGAGGGCCCTACAATGAGCAGTTCTTC.

In its sample, this clone was seen a few times. This chain connects TRBV19 to TRBJ2-1, with 12 bases matching TRBD2. Germline trimming cut 4 bases from V and 4 bases from J; bases unmatched to any gene: 2. CDR3 length equals 15 residues. Germline V gene data show CDR1 as LNHDA and CDR2 as SQIVND (reference sequence). The CDR3 protein is CASSTLAGGYNEQFF. As DNA, the CDR3 is TGTGCCAGTAGTACACTAGCGGGAGGATACAATGAGCAGTTCTTC.

The genes are TRBV6-1 and TRBJ2-3, with TRBD1 matching over 10 bases. This CDR3 comprises 15 residues. Unmatched junction bases numbered 8, after V lost 6 bases and J lost 5 bases. From germline, CDR1 is MNHNS and CDR2 SASEGT. CDR3 sequence: CASRTQTGGVDTQYF. The DNA of the CDR3 is TGTGCCAGCAGAACTCAGACAGGGGGCGTAGATACGCAGTATTTT.

The table lists this clone with a few counts. This chain connects TRBV7-3 to TRBJ2-1, with 9 bases that match TRBD1. The length of the CDR3 is 16 residues. J was trimmed by 9 bases and V by 4 bases; bases with no gene match: 13. The V gene's germline CDR1 is SGHTA and CDR2 FQGTGA. The CDR3 region has the DNA TGTGCCAGCAGCTCCGTTACAGGACAGGGGCACGGTGAGCAGTTCTTC. It is translated as CASSSVTGQGHGEQFF.

This clone was recorded a few times. The rearrangement links TRBV5-4 to TRBJ1-3, with D tentatively TRBD1 (6 bases). With 4 bases removed from V and 7 bases from J, the gap between germline ends came to 15 bases. This CDR3 is 14 amino acids long. The germline CDR1 and CDR2 sequences are SGHNT and YYREEE (reference sequence). CDR3 sequence: CASSLRGTRNTIYF. CDR3 nucleotide sequence: TGTGCCAGCAGCCTCAGGGGCACCCGGAACACCATATATTTT. The variable domain in full, with the rest retrieved from reference TRBV5-4 and TRBJ1-3, is ETGVTQSPTHLIKTRGQQVTLRCSSQSGHNTVSWYQQALGQGPQFIFQYYREEENGRGNFPPRFSGLQFPNYSSELNVNALELDDSALYLCASSLRGTRNTIYFGEGSWLTVV.

The chain has TRBV30 and TRBJ2-7; the match to TRBD1 covers 12 bases. After removal of 4 bases from V and 8 bases from J, the junction contained 9 bases not matched to a gene. Germline loops: CDR1 GTSNPN, CDR2 SVGIG (reference sequence). The CDR3 totals 14 residues. In DNA form, the CDR3 reads TGTGCCTGGACCACCGGGACAGGGGGCGGTCAGCAGTACGTC. Protein sequence: CAWTTGTGGGQQYV.

This clone occurred a few times. The chain combines TRBV5-1 with TRBJ1-1; tentative D call: TRBD1 (5 bases). This CDR3 is 15 amino acids long. The V and J ends lost 4 bases and 0 bases respectively, with 13 bases between them. Germline V gene lookup returns CDR1 SGHRS and CDR2 YFSETQ. CDR3 protein: CASSAQGGVNTEAFF. CDR3 sequence (DNA): TGCGCCAGCAGCGCGCAGGGTGGAGTGAACACTGAAGCTTTCTTT.

The chain is built from TRBV5-1 and TRBJ1-1; TRBD1 matches at 9 bases. V lost 0 bases and J lost 7; bases outside the gene matches: 4. The CDR3 is 14 residues long. Germline CDR1 and CDR2: SGHRS and YFSETQ. The CDR3 DNA reads TGCGCCAGCAGCTTGGCCGGGACAGGGCTTGAAGCTTTCTTT. It yields the protein CASSLAGTGLEAFF.

This clone has only a few counts. V and J are TRBV5-1 and TRBJ2-2, with D perhaps TRBD2 (6 bases). Germline values: CDR1 SGHRS, CDR2 YFSETQ. Trimming pared 2 bases from V and 0 bases from J, leaving 11 bases between. The CDR3 runs 16 residues. The CDR3 region has the DNA TGCGCCAGCAGCTTAGCCGGGACTGCGAACACCGGGGAGCTGTTTTTT. It is translated as CASSLAGTANTGELFF.

This chain uses TRBV29-1 with TRBJ1-4; D is unclear. This CDR3 comprises 13 residues. V lost 4 bases and J lost 7, with 13 bases in between. Germline V gives CDR1 SQVTM, CDR2 ANQGSEA. This CDR3 reads CSVVTGAAEKLFF. Written as DNA, the CDR3 is TGCAGCGTTGTTACGGGAGCTGCTGAAAAACTGTTTTTT.

This clone occurred a few times. J is TRBJ1-1 and V is TRBV30; a weak D match, TRBD1 (6 bases). CDR3 length: 11 amino acids. Trimming removed 8 bases from V and 5 bases from J, with 12 bases in between. Germline CDR1 reads GTSNPN; CDR2 reads SVGIG (reference sequence). CDR3 bases: TGTGCCGAACAGGGAGGGACTGAAGCTTTCTTT. Encoded protein: CAEQGGTEAFF.

The chain combines TRBV25-1 with TRBJ1-1; a weak D match, TRBD1 (5 bases). CDR3 length: 13 amino acids. With 7 bases removed from V and 1 base from J, the gap between germline ends came to 10 bases. Per germline, CDR1 MGHDK and CDR2 SYGVNS. The CDR3 DNA is TGTGCCAGCACCCTAACAGGGAACACTGAAGCTTTCTTT. The encoded protein is CASTLTGNTEAFF.

This rearrangement joins TRBV5-1 to TRBJ1-1; 7 nucleotides align to TRBD1. Germline V lookup: CDR1 SGHRS, CDR2 YFSETQ. The length of the CDR3 is 14 residues. J was trimmed by 4 bases and V by 1 base; bases with no gene match: 4. The CDR3 DNA sequence: TGCGCCAGCAGCTTGACAGGGGCTGGCACTGAAGCTTTCTTT. Amino acids: CASSLTGAGTEAFF.

V usage is TRBV10-3 and J usage is TRBJ1-4; 9 positions match TRBD1. The CDR3 sequence is 16 residues long. In germline, CDR1 is ENHRY, CDR2 SYGVKD. The V gene end was trimmed by 0 bases and the J gene end by 6 bases; junction bases not matched to a gene: 5. CDR3 region: CAISESGTGQDEKLFF. The CDR3 nucleotides are TGTGCCATCAGTGAGTCCGGGACAGGGCAAGATGAAAAACTGTTTTTT.

The chain joins TRBV5-1 to TRBJ1-5; 9 nucleotides agree with TRBD1. CDR3 length equals 15 residues. The ends lost 2 bases at V and 5 bases at J; junction bases unmatched: 5. CDR1 SGHRS and CDR2 YFSETQ come from the germline V gene. The CDR3 DNA follows: TGCGCCAGCAGCTTAACAGGGGGCTTTGATCAGCCCCAGCATTTT. This translates into CASSLTGGFDQPQHF.

The sample holds a few counts of this clone. This chain connects TRBV5-4 to TRBJ2-2; D remains unclear. Germline assignment: CDR1 SGHNT and CDR2 YYREEE (reference sequence). The CDR3 contains 15 residues. Trimming pared 7 bases from V and 0 bases from J, leaving 13 bases between. The CDR3 region has the DNA TGTGCCAGCTCCCGTGGTAGATCGAACACCGGGGAGCTGTTTTTT. As protein: CASSRGRSNTGELFF.